This T cell receptor (beta chain) originates from a study of shared clonotypes between healthy human individuals. Trimming shortened V by 2 bases and J by 5 bases, and 2 bases separated the two germline ends. This CDR3 has 11 residues. The germline CDR1 and CDR2 sequences are SGHAT and FQNNGV. Repertoires were generated with immunoSEQ multiplex PCR, while TCRdb's copy carries only in-frame clones and drops some. The repertoire includes some 1 million clones, roughly 80% of them detected once, and 1.4% sits in the top ten. The source is a man aged 18-30 years in good health. The sample was memory CD4+ T cells sorted from blood. The subset was: CD45RA-negative fraction. This chain joins TRBV11-2 and TRBJ2-3; D ambiguous. CDR3 bases: TGTGCCAGCAGCTTAATAGATACGCAGTATTTT. The encoded protein is CASSLIDTQYF.